These 23 T cell receptor beta chains came from one sample sequenced in a study of T cell responses to AZD1222 COVID-19 vaccine. Libraries were prepared by immunoSEQ multiplex PCR; TCRdb keeps only in-frame clonotypes and omits some of them. Of 90,000 or so clones in the sample, around 86% were seen once. The material sequenced was peripheral blood, taken on day 0 of AZD1222 vaccination. The receptors were gathered from an adult in good health.

The chain employs TRBV6-6 and TRBJ1-2; 11 bases align to TRBD1. J gave up 1 base and V 5 bases, and 3 bases lay outside the gene matches. Germline lookup yields CDR1 MNHNY and CDR2 SVGAGI (reference sequence). This CDR3 has 15 residues. CDR3 coding DNA: TGTGCCAGCAGTAGGACAGGGGGCGGTAACTATGGCTACACCTTC. It translates to CASSRTGGGNYGYTF.

This clone was picked up a small number of times. The V call is TRBV15, the J call TRBJ2-5, with D tentatively TRBD2 (5 bases). The CDR3 is 17 residues long. Germline assignment: CDR1 LNHNV and CDR2 YYDKDF (reference sequence). Trimming took 0 bases from V and 5 from J, leaving 19 bases between them. Here the CDR3 DNA reads TGTGCCACCAGCAGAGATACCGTCCGGTCAGGCGGGGAGACCCAGTACTTC. It codes for CATSRDTVRSGGETQYF.

This chain links TRBV24-1 with TRBJ2-7, with TRBD1 matching 12 bases. Germline trimming cut 8 bases from V and 5 bases from J; bases unmatched to any gene: 3. This CDR3 has 13 residues. Germline CDR1 KGHDR, CDR2 SFDVKD. As DNA, the CDR3 is TGTGCCACCATGGGACAGGGGGCGGACGAGCAGTACTTC. Its translation is CATMGQGADEQYF.

This clone was detected only once. The chain uses TRBV28 and TRBJ1-1; the match to TRBD1 covers 9 bases. Germline CDR1 is MDHEN and CDR2 is SYDVKM. V lost 5 bases, J lost 5 bases, and 9 bases stayed unmatched. The CDR3 has 15 residues. The CDR3 region has the DNA TGTGCCAGCAGTCAGGTGAGGACAGGGGAAACTGAAGCTTTCTTT. As protein: CASSQVRTGETEAFF.

This chain uses TRBV24-1 with TRBJ2-1; no definite D call. Trimming stripped 1 base from V and 6 bases from J, with 15 bases between. The germline CDR1 and CDR2 sequences are KGHDR and SFDVKD. This CDR3 is built from 16 residues. The CDR3 region is CATSDFVGRAGNEQFF. DNA of the CDR3: TGTGCCACCAGTGATTTTGTGGGAAGGGCAGGCAATGAGCAGTTCTTC.

This clone was seen a single time. CDR3: CASSVGDSFSGNTIYF. The DNA of the CDR3 is TGTGCCAGCAGCGTAGGCGACAGTTTCTCTGGAAACACCATATATTTT. The chain links TRBV9 to TRBJ1-3; D perhaps matches TRBD1 (5 bases). The CDR3 totals 16 residues. Looked up from germline, CDR1 is SGDLS and CDR2 is YYNGEE. V dropped 0 bases and J dropped 0 bases, with 10 bases sitting between them. Full variable domain (missing parts from reference TRBV9 and TRBJ1-3): DSGVTQTPKHLITATGQRVTLRCSPRSGDLSVYWYQQSLDQGLQFLIQYYNGEERAKGNILERFSAQQFPDLHSELNLSSLELGDSALYFCASSVGDSFSGNTIYFGEGSWLTVV.

V and J are TRBV14 and TRBJ2-7; 13 bases match TRBD2. Germline assignment: CDR1 SGHDN and CDR2 FVKESK. This CDR3 spans 14 amino acids. Unmatched junction bases numbered 6, after V lost 1 base and J lost 12 bases. CDR3 region: CASSQALAGGLLYF. The CDR3 coding sequence is TGTGCCAGCAGCCAAGCACTAGCGGGAGGGCTTTTGTACTTC.

For the CDR3, the DNA is TGTGCCAGCAGCCAAGAAAGGAGGAACTATGGCTACACCTTC. It yields the protein CASSQERRNYGYTF. V is TRBV3-1 (or the pseudogene TRBV3-2) and J is TRBJ1-2; D is unclear. This CDR3 spans 14 amino acids. Trimming removed 0 bases at V and 2 bases at J, with 7 bases between. CDR1 is LGHDT, CDR2 YNNKEL, per germline (reference sequence).

The chain combines TRBV12-5 with TRBJ1-1; D is possibly TRBD1 (6 bases). This CDR3 is built from 13 residues. Trimming stripped 6 bases from V and 5 bases from J, with 13 bases between. Germline V gene sequence: CDR1 LGHNT, CDR2 FRNRAP. The CDR3 is CASGQGMYTEAFF. CDR3 bases: TGTGCTAGTGGGCAGGGGATGTATACTGAAGCTTTCTTT.

The chain couples TRBV5-1 to TRBJ1-1; TRBD1 is a possible D gene (5 bases). V was cut by 1 base and J by 1 base, with 8 bases left in between. Germline V gives CDR1 SGHRS, CDR2 YFSETQ. The CDR3 is made up of 14 amino acids. CDR3: CASSLSGSNTEAFF. CDR3 sequence (DNA): TGCGCCAGCAGCTTGTCAGGGTCGAACACTGAAGCTTTCTTT.

V gene TRBV19 combines with J gene TRBJ1-4; D uncertain. V lost 6 bases and J lost 0, with 8 bases in between. The CDR3 is made up of 14 amino acids. CDR1 and CDR2 from the germline V gene are LNHDA and SQIVND (reference sequence). CDR3 nucleotides: TGTGCCAGTAGCATATTGGCAACTAATGAAAAACTGTTTTTT. Amino acid sequence: CASSILATNEKLFF.

CDR3 amino acids: CAWSVGQSNQPQHF. As DNA, the CDR3 is TGTGCCTGGAGTGTAGGACAGAGCAATCAGCCCCAGCATTTT. The rearrangement links TRBV30 to TRBJ1-5; possibly TRBD1 for D (6 bases). Looked up from germline, CDR1 is GTSNPN and CDR2 is SVGIG (reference sequence). The CDR3 is made up of 14 amino acids. The V end was cut by 0 bases, the J end by 1 base, with 7 bases between.

This chain uses TRBV19 with TRBJ1-6, with TRBD1 matching over 7 bases. CDR3 length: 13 amino acids. V was clipped by 9 bases and J by 6 bases; unmatched bases: 5. Germline V CDR1 and CDR2: LNHDA, SQIVND (reference sequence). The CDR3 sequence: CASSGQVNSPLHF. The CDR3 DNA is TGTGCCAGCTCTGGACAGGTTAATTCACCCCTCCACTTT.

In DNA, the CDR3 is TGCGCCAGCAGCTTGAACCCTGGGGGGAGCATCACTGAAGCTTTCTTT. Its protein product is CASSLNPGGSITEAFF. J is TRBJ1-1 and V is TRBV5-1, with D possibly being TRBD1 (5 bases). The CDR3 extends over 16 amino acids. Trimming took 1 base from V and 4 from J, leaving 17 bases between them. Per germline, CDR1 SGHRS and CDR2 YFSETQ.

The chain combines TRBV19 with TRBJ2-7; 7 nucleotides line up with TRBD1. This CDR3 has 14 residues. Germline-derived CDR1 and CDR2 are LNHDA and SQIVND (reference sequence). Unmatched junction bases numbered 10, after V lost 6 bases and J lost 5 bases. The chain's CDR3 is CASRQTGASNEQYF. The CDR3 nucleotides read TGTGCCAGTAGACAAACAGGGGCCAGCAACGAGCAGTACTTC.

V and J are TRBV10-2 and TRBJ2-5; no definite D call. This CDR3 comprises 12 residues. Germline V gene lookup returns CDR1 WSHSY and CDR2 SAAADI. V gave up 7 bases and J gave up 2 bases, with 8 bases separating them. This CDR3 reads CASTQVQETQYF. The DNA of the CDR3 is TGCGCCAGCACCCAGGTACAAGAGACCCAGTACTTC.

The genes are TRBV12-3 or TRBV12-4 and TRBJ1-5; D gene uncertain. V gave up 5 bases and J gave up 1 base, with 6 bases separating them. This CDR3 region has 13 residues. CDR3 DNA: TGTGCCAGCAGTCGGTGGAGCAATCAGCCCCAGCATTTT. This codes for CASSRWSNQPQHF.

V gene TRBV6-2 or TRBV6-3 combines with J gene TRBJ2-1; TRBD2 agrees at 8 bases. This CDR3 has 15 amino acids. V lost 2 bases to trimming and J lost 1 base; unmatched junction nucleotides: 1. Germline CDR1 and CDR2: MNHEY and SVGEGT. The CDR3 coding sequence is TGTGCCAGCAGTTACACTAGCGGATCCTACAATGAGCAGTTCTTC. Residues: CASSYTSGSYNEQFF.

Only one count was recorded for this clone. The gene calls are TRBV28 and TRBJ2-7; the match to TRBD1 covers 10 bases. This CDR3 has 15 amino acids. The ends lost 5 bases at V and 5 bases at J; junction bases unmatched: 9. In germline, CDR1 is MDHEN, CDR2 SYDVKM. The DNA of the CDR3 is TGTGCCAGCAGTGTGAGACAGGGGGCGGTGGACGAGCAGTACTTC. Translating gives CASSVRQGAVDEQYF.

The chain has TRBV24-1 and TRBJ2-2; weak D call: TRBD1 (6 bases). Trimming took 2 bases from V and 1 from J, leaving 13 bases between them. Per the germline V gene, CDR1 is KGHDR and CDR2 is SFDVKD. The CDR3 extends over 17 amino acids. The CDR3, as DNA: TGTGCCACCAGTGATTCACAGGGAAGGGTGAACACCGGGGAGCTGTTTTTT. This codes for CATSDSQGRVNTGELFF.

The CDR3 coding sequence is TGTGCCAGCAGCTTGGGCCTAGCGGGAGGTAACAATGAGCAGTTCTTC. Protein product: CASSLGLAGGNNEQFF. The V gene is TRBV5-5, the J gene TRBJ2-1; 11 bases line up with TRBD2. CDR3 length: 16 amino acids. From germline, CDR1 is SGHKS and CDR2 YYEKEE (reference sequence). Losses at the gene ends were 0 bases for V and 5 bases for J; bases not matched to a gene: 4. The whole variable domain, filled in from reference TRBV5-5 and TRBJ2-1, reads DAGVTQSPTHLIKTRGQQVTLRCSPISGHKSVSWYQQVLGQGPQFIFQYYEKEERGRGNFPDRFSARQFPNYSSELNVNALLLGDSALYLCASSLGLAGGNNEQFFGPGTRLTVL.

The gene calls are TRBV6-5 and TRBJ1-1; tentative D call: TRBD1 (5 bases). Germline V lookup: CDR1 MNHEY, CDR2 SVGAGI. CDR3 length: 14 amino acids. The V gene lost 0 bases and the J gene lost 11 bases, with 16 bases spanning the gap. The CDR3 DNA sequence: TGTGCCAGCAGTTACTCTTTGGTTGAGGGGCTGGCTTTCTTT. Its translation is CASSYSLVEGLAFF.

V is TRBV7-9 and J is TRBJ2-2; D may be TRBD1 (5 bases). CDR1 and CDR2 from the germline V gene are SEHNR and FQNEAQ (reference sequence). This CDR3 contains 15 residues. V dropped 5 bases and J dropped 4 bases, with 14 bases sitting between them. The CDR3 nucleotides are TGTGCCAGCAGCGGACCCTCTACAGGCACCGGGGAGCTGTTTTTT. Protein product: CASSGPSTGTGELFF.